Listed here are 13 T cell receptor beta chains from one sample, sequenced in a study of regulatory dendritic cells for organ transplantation. Profiled with immunoSEQ multiplex PCR; TCRdb holds only in-frame clones, not every one. The sample lists 25,000 to 30,000 clones; about four fifths were seen once. Sample: naive CD4+ T cells from blood. The subset: CD45RA+ naive T cells. These receptors were collected from a human donor in good health.

The gene calls are TRBV5-1 and TRBJ2-7, with 11 bases lining up with TRBD2. The V segment lost 4 bases and the J segment 5 bases; nucleotides outside the gene matches: 8. Per germline, CDR1 SGHRS and CDR2 YFSETQ. The CDR3 runs to 15 residues. This CDR3 is CASSISGGEGDEQYF. In DNA form, the CDR3 reads TGCGCCAGCAGCATTAGCGGGGGGGAGGGCGACGAGCAGTACTTC.

The chain is built from TRBV18 and TRBJ1-6; maybe TRBD1 (6 bases). CDR1 is KGHSH, CDR2 LQKENI, per germline. V lost 3 bases and J 8 bases, leaving 11 bases between the germline ends. The CDR3 spans 14 residues. CDR3 nucleotide sequence: TGTGCCAGCTCACCCCGGGACACATATTCACCCCTCCACTTT. Translating gives CASSPRDTYSPLHF.

This chain joins TRBV7-9 and TRBJ2-7, with a tentative D call TRBD1 (6 bases). CDR3 length equals 14 residues. Germline CDR1 SEHNR, CDR2 FQNEAQ (reference sequence). Trimming removed 0 bases at V and 2 bases at J, with 8 bases between. The CDR3 DNA is TGTGCCAGCAGCTTAGCAGGACAGACCTACGAGCAGTACTTC. Protein: CASSLAGQTYEQYF.

V gene TRBV12-5 combines with J gene TRBJ1-1; maybe TRBD1 (5 bases). The CDR3 length is 15 residues. The germline V and J ends were trimmed by 2 bases and 6 bases, with 16 bases remaining between them. Germline CDR1 LGHNT, CDR2 FRNRAP. The DNA of the CDR3 is TGTGCTAGTGGTTTGCAAGGACAACTCGGCGCTGAAGCTTTCTTT. Translation: CASGLQGQLGAEAFF.

CDR3 nucleotides: TGTGCCAGCAGTGGGGGCAGCGAGACCCAGTACTTC. Its protein is CASSGGSETQYF. The chain joins TRBV2 to TRBJ2-5; maybe TRBD1 (5 bases). Deletions cut 4 bases from V and 5 bases from J, with 8 bases between. Germline assignment: CDR1 SNHLY and CDR2 FYNNEI. The length of the CDR3 is 12 residues.

The J gene is TRBJ2-7, the V gene TRBV6-1; TRBD1 aligns across 7 bases. The CDR3 contains 14 residues. The V gene's germline CDR1 is MNHNS and CDR2 SASEGT. The trim removed 6 bases at V and 4 bases at J, leaving 9 bases unmatched. The CDR3 sequence is CASSSPGQPYEQYF. The CDR3, as DNA: TGTGCCAGCAGCTCTCCGGGACAGCCTTACGAGCAGTACTTC.

The chain links TRBV19 to TRBJ2-1; 9 nucleotides match TRBD2. CDR1 and CDR2 from the germline V gene are LNHDA and SQIVND (reference sequence). Losses at the gene ends were 4 bases for V and 0 bases for J; bases not matched to a gene: 4. The CDR3 totals 16 residues. CDR3 residues: CASSSSGGLSYNEQFF. CDR3 DNA sequence: TGTGCCAGTAGTAGTAGCGGGGGTCTCTCCTACAATGAGCAGTTCTTC.

This rearrangement joins TRBV5-1 to TRBJ2-1; maybe TRBD2 (6 bases). Germline V CDR1 and CDR2: SGHRS, YFSETQ. The CDR3 totals 15 residues. Trimming stripped 4 bases from V and 1 base from J, with 12 bases between. The CDR3 coding sequence is TGCGCCAGCAGCCCGAATAGCGGATCCTACAATGAGCAGTTCTTC. Translation gives CASSPNSGSYNEQFF.

The rearrangement links TRBV6-4 to TRBJ2-7, with 11 bases that match TRBD1. Unmatched junction bases numbered 9, after V lost 7 bases and J lost 7 bases. The germline gives CDR1 MRHNA, CDR2 SNTAGT. This CDR3 has 14 residues. The CDR3 spells CASIRTGGMWEQYF. The CDR3 nucleotides read TGTGCCAGCATCCGGACAGGGGGCATGTGGGAGCAGTACTTC.

Points on this clone: Other DNA sequences in this sample translate to the same CDR3. The chain joins TRBV5-5 to TRBJ1-1, with 7 bases fitting TRBD1. Trimming cost V 3 bases and J 11 bases; bases outside gene matches: 13. This CDR3 has 14 amino acids. The germline CDR1 and CDR2 sequences are SGHKS and YYEKEE (reference sequence). The CDR3 loop reads CASSSQQGSSIAFF. CDR3 coding DNA: TGTGCCAGCAGCTCGCAACAGGGGTCTTCGATCGCTTTCTTT.

This chain connects TRBV7-2 to TRBJ2-1; TRBD2 agrees at 13 bases. The CDR3 is 18 amino acids. Trimming took 5 bases from V and 6 from J; bases not matched to a gene: 13. In germline, CDR1 is SGHTA, CDR2 FQGNSA. The CDR3 region has the DNA TGTGCCAGCAGCCAGACTAGCGGGGGGCCAGTAGGTAGCAATGAGCAGTTCTTC. This translates into CASSQTSGGPVGSNEQFF. The full variable domain, in which reference TRBV7-2 and TRBJ2-1 provide the parts outside the CDR3, is GAGVSQSPSNKVTEKGKDVELRCDPISGHTALYWYRQSLGQGLEFLIYFQGNSAPDKSGLPSDRFSAERTGGSVSTLTIQRTQQEDSAVYLCASSQTSGGPVGSNEQFFGPGTRLTVL.

CDR3 sequence (DNA): TGCGCCAGCAGCTTGGCGGGGGACGCCTCCAGCTACGAGCAGTACTTC. Translated, it gives CASSLAGDASSYEQYF. This chain uses TRBV5-1 with TRBJ2-7; a weak D match, TRBD2 (6 bases). The CDR3 runs to 16 residues. The germline V gene encodes CDR1 SGHRS and CDR2 YFSETQ. V was clipped by 0 bases and J by 3 bases, with 16 bases between them.

As DNA, the CDR3 is TGTGCCAGCAGCGAGGACAACTCCTACGAGCAGTACTTC. It encodes CASSEDNSYEQYF. The rearrangement joins TRBV11-3 to TRBJ2-7, with D perhaps TRBD1 (5 bases). Germline assignment: CDR1 SGHNT and CDR2 YENEEA. Trimming removed 5 bases from V and 0 bases from J, with 8 bases in between. The CDR3 runs 13 residues.